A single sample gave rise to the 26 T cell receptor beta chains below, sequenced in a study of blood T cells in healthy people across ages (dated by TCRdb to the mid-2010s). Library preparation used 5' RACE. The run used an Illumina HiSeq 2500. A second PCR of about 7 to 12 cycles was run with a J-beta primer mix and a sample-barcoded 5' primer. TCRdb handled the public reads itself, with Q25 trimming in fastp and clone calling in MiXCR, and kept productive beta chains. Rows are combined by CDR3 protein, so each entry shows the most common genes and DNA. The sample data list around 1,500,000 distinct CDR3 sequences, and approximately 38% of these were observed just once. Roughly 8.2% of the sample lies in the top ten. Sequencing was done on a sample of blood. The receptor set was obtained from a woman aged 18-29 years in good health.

The CDR3 sequence: CSVEQGTETQYF. The DNA for the CDR3 is TGCAGCGTTGAACAGGGTACGGAGACCCAGTACTTC. The rearrangement joins TRBV29-1 to TRBJ2-5; D perhaps matches TRBD1 (5 bases). V was shortened by 2 bases and J by 5 bases, with 9 bases between the two germline ends. Germline assignment: CDR1 SQVTM and CDR2 ANQGSEA. The CDR3 length is 12 residues.

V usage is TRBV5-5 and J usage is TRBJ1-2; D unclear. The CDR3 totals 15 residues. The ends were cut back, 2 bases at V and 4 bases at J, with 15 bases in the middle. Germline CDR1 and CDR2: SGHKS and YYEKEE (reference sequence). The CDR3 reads CASSLNEERSYGYTF. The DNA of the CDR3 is TGTGCCAGCAGCTTAAACGAGGAGAGGAGCTATGGCTACACCTTC.

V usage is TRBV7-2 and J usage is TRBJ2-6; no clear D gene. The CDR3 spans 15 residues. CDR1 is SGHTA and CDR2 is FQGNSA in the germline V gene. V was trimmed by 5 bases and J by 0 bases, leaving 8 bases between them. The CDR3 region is CASSPTTSGANVLTF. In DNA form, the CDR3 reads TGTGCCAGCAGCCCGACCACCTCTGGGGCCAACGTCCTGACTTTC.

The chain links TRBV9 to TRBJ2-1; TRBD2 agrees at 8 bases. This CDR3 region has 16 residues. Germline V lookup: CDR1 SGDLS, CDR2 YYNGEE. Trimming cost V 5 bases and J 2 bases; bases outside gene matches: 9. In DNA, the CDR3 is TGTGCCAGCAGTCCCGGGGGGGCGGGGCCCTACAATGAGCAGTTCTTC. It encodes CASSPGGAGPYNEQFF.

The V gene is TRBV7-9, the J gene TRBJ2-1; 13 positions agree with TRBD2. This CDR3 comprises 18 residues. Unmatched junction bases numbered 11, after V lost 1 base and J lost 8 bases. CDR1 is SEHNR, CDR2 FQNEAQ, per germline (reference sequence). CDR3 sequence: CASSLVRTSGRALDEQFF. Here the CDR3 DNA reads TGTGCCAGCAGCTTAGTTCGTACTAGCGGGAGGGCCCTCGATGAGCAGTTCTTC.

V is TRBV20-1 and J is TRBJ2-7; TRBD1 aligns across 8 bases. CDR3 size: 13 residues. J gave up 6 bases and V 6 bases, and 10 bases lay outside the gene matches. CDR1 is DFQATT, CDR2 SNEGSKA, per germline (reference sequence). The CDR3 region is CSAGRDRIIEQYF. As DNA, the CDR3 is TGCAGTGCCGGCCGGGACAGGATCATCGAGCAGTACTTC.

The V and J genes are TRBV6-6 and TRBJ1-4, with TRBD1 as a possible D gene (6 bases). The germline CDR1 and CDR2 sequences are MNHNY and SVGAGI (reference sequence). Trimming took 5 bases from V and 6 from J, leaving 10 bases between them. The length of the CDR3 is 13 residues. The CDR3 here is CASSPYRDEKLFF. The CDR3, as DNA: TGTGCCAGCAGTCCCTACAGGGATGAAAAACTGTTTTTT.

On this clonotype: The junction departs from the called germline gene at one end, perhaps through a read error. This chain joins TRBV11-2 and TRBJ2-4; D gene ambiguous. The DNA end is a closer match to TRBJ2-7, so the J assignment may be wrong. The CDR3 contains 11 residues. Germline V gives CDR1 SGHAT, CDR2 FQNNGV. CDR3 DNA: TGCACCAGCAGCTTTATCTACGAGCAGTACTTC. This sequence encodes CTSSFIYEQYF.

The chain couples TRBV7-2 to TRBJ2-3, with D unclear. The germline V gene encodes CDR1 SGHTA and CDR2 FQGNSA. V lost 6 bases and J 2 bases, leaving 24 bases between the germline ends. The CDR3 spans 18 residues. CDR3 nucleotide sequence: TGTGCCAGCAGGCTGGATATGTTTGGAGCGTATGTCACAGATACGCAGTATTTT. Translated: CASRLDMFGAYVTDTQYF.

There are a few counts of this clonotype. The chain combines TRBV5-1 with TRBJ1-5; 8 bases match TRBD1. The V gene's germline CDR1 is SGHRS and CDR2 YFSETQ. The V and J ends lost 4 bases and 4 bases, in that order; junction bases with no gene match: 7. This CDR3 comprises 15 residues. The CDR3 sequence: CASSPDRAGNQPQHF. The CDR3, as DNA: TGCGCCAGCAGCCCGGACAGGGCGGGGAATCAGCCCCAGCATTTT. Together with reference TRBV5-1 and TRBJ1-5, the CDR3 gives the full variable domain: KAGVTQTPRYLIKTRGQQVTLSCSPISGHRSVSWYQQTPGQGLQFLFEYFSETQRNKGNFPGRFSGRQFSNSRSEMNVSTLELGDSALYLCASSPDRAGNQPQHFGDGTRLSIL.

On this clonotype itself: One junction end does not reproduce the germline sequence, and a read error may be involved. CDR3 residues: CVSSLSAATFF. The CDR3 nucleotides are TGTGTCAGCAGCTTGTCGGCAGCAACTTTCTTT. The chain recombines TRBV11-2 with TRBJ1-1; D gene uncertain. The CDR3 extends over 11 amino acids. Germline CDR1 reads SGHAT; CDR2 reads FQNNGV.

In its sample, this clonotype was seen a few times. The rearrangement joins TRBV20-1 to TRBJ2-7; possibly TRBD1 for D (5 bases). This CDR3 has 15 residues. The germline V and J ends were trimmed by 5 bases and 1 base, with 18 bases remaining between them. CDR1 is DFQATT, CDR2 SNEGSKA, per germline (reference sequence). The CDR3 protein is CSAPTFRAESYEQYF. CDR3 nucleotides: TGCAGTGCTCCTACCTTCAGGGCCGAATCCTACGAGCAGTACTTC.

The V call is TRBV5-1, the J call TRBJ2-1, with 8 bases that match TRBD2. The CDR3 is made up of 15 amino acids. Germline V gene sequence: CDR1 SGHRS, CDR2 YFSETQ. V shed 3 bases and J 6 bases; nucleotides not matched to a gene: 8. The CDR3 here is CASSSGTSISNEQFF. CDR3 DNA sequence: TGCGCCAGCAGCTCTGGGACTAGTATCTCCAATGAGCAGTTCTTC.

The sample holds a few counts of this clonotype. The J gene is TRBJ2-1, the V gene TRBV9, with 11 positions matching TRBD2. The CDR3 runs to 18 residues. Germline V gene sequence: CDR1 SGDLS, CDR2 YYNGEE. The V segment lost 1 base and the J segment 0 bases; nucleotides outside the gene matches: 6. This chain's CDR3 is CASSVKSSGGNSYNEQFF. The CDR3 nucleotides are TGTGCCAGCAGCGTAAAGTCTAGCGGGGGGAACTCCTACAATGAGCAGTTCTTC.

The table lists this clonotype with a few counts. CDR3 nucleotides: TGCAGCGTTGTACCGGGCACTGGCACAGATACGCAGTATTTT. Translating gives CSVVPGTGTDTQYF. The chain has TRBV29-1 and TRBJ2-3; the D is unclear. Germline CDR1 SQVTM, CDR2 ANQGSEA. The CDR3 contains 14 residues. Trimming took off 4 bases at V and 1 base at J, with 12 bases between the two ends.

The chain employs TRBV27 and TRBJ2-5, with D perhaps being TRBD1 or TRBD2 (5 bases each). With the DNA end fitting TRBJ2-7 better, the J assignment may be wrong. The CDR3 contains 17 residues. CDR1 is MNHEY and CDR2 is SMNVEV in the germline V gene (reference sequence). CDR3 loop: CASSLLDFVPGKGEQYF. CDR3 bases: TGTGCCAGCAGTTTATTGGACTTTGTGCCAGGGAAAGGCGAGCAGTACTTC.

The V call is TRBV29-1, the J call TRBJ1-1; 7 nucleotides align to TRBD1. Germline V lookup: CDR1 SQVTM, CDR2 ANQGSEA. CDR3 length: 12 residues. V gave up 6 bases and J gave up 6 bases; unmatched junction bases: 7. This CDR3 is CSVVRQGAEAFF. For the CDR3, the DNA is TGCAGCGTAGTAAGACAGGGCGCTGAAGCTTTCTTT. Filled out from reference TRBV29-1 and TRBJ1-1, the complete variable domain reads SAVISQKPSRDICQRGTSLTIQCQVDSQVTMMFWYRQQPGQSLTLIATANQGSEATYESGFVIDKFPISRPNLTFSTLTVSNMSPEDSSIYLCSVVRQGAEAFFGQGTRLTVV.

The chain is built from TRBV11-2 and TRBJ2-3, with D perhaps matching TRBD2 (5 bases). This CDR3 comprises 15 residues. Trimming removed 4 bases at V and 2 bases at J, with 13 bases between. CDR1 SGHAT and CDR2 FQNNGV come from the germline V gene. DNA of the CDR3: TGTGCCAGCAGCTCCGGAGGCGGCCACACAGATACGCAGTATTTT. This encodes CASSSGGGHTDTQYF.

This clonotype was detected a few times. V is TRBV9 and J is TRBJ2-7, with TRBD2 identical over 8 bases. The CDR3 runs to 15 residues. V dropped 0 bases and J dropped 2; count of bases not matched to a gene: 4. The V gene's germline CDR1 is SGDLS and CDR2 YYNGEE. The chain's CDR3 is CASSVVAGGAYEQYF. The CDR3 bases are TGTGCCAGCAGCGTAGTGGCGGGAGGTGCCTACGAGCAGTACTTC. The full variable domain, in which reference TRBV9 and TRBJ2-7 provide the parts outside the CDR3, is DSGVTQTPKHLITATGQRVTLRCSPRSGDLSVYWYQQSLDQGLQFLIQYYNGEERAKGNILERFSAQQFPDLHSELNLSSLELGDSALYFCASSVVAGGAYEQYFGPGTRLTVT.

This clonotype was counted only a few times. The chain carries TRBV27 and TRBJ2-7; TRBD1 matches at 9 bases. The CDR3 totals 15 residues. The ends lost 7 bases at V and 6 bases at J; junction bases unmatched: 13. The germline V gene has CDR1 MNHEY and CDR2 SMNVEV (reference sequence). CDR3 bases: TGTGCCAGCACAAGCTTGGGGACAGGGTCTATCGAGCAGTACTTC. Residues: CASTSLGTGSIEQYF.

CDR3 in amino acids: CASSGPSGYSYNEQFF. CDR3 bases: TGCGCCAGCAGCGGCCCTAGTGGTTACTCCTACAATGAGCAGTTCTTC. This chain joins TRBV5-1 and TRBJ2-1; no definite D call. Germline lookup yields CDR1 SGHRS and CDR2 YFSETQ. The CDR3 has 16 residues. V dropped 4 bases and J dropped 0 bases, with 14 bases sitting between them.

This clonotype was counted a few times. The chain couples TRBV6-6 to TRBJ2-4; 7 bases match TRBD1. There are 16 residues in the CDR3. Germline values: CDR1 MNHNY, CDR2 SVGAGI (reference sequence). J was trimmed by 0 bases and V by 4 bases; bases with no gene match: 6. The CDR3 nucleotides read TGTGCCAGCAGTTCCCAGGGGGAAGTAGCCAAAAACATTCAGTACTTC. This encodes CASSSQGEVAKNIQYF.

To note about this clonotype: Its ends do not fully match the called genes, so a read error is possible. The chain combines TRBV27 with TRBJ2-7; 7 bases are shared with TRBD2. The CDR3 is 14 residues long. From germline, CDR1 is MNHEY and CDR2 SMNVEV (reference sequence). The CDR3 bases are TGTGCCTGCAGTTTTATTGGCGGGGGAGACGAGCAGTACTTC. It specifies CACSFIGGGDEQYF.

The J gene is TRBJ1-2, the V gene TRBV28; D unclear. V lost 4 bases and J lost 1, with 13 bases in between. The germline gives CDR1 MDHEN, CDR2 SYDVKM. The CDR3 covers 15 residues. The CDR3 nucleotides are TGTGCCAGCAGTTCTCCCCAAGGTGGTAACTATGGCTACACCTTC. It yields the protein CASSSPQGGNYGYTF.

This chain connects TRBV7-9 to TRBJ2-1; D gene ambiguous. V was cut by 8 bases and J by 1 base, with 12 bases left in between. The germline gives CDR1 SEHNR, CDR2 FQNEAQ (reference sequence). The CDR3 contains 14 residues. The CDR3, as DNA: TGTGCCAGCGGTACGAGTCCTTCCTACAATGAGCAGTTCTTC. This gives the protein CASGTSPSYNEQFF.

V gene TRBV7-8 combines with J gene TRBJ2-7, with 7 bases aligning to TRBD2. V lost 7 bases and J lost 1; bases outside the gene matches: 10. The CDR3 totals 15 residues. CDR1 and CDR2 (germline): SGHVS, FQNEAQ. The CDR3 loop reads CASNYLAEKSYEQYF. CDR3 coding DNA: TGTGCCAGCAACTACCTAGCGGAGAAATCCTACGAGCAGTACTTC.